One and the same sample provided the 23 T cell receptor beta chains below, sequenced in a study of graft-versus-host responses after intestinal transplantation. Data came from immunoSEQ multiplex PCR; TCRdb stores just in-frame clones and leaves some out. The sample consists of about 14,000 clones, around 63% of them appearing once. From the graft tissue, intraepithelial and lamina propria lymphocytes were released through processing. This specimen consisted of ileum tissue, obtained 524 days after transplant. The receptors stem from a human patient who received an intestinal transplant, so some T cells may come from the graft donor.

This chain joins TRBV4-3 and TRBJ2-7, with 9 nucleotides matching TRBD2. Trimming cost V 4 bases and J 2 bases; bases outside gene matches: 3. This CDR3 region has 14 residues. The germline V gene encodes CDR1 LGHNA and CDR2 YSLEER. In nucleotides, the CDR3 is TGCGCCAGCAGCCTCAAGCGGGGGGCCTACGAGCAGTACTTC. This translates into CASSLKRGAYEQYF.

This CDR3 is CASSPFGTGMRNTEAFF. CDR3 nucleotide sequence: TGTGCCAGCTCACCGTTCGGGACAGGGATGCGGAACACTGAAGCTTTCTTT. The genes are TRBV18 and TRBJ1-1; 9 bases line up with TRBD1. CDR1 KGHSH and CDR2 LQKENI come from the germline V gene. CDR3 size: 17 residues. Losses at the gene ends were 3 bases for V and 1 base for J; bases not matched to a gene: 9.

This clone was picked up a small number of times. The V call is TRBV7-9, the J call TRBJ1-5; TRBD1 matches 9 bases. Germline CDR1 reads SEHNR; CDR2 reads FQNEAQ (reference sequence). The CDR3 has 14 amino acids. Trimming at V came to 5 bases and at J to 4 bases, leaving 3 bases not matched to a gene. CDR3 sequence: CASSLGTGNQPQHF. For the CDR3, the DNA is TGTGCCAGCAGCCTTGGGACAGGGAATCAGCCCCAGCATTTT.

The V and J genes are TRBV30 and TRBJ1-2, with TRBD1 matching 7 bases. V was clipped by 3 bases and J by 4 bases; unmatched bases: 8. The CDR3 has 14 residues. Germline CDR1 and CDR2: GTSNPN and SVGIG (reference sequence). CDR3 bases: TGTGCCTGGAGGGCCGGGACAGTATTCTATGGCTACACCTTC. It codes for CAWRAGTVFYGYTF.

The chain uses TRBV28 and TRBJ1-1; TRBD1 aligns across 7 bases. V lost 3 bases to trimming and J lost 1 base; unmatched junction nucleotides: 8. Germline V gives CDR1 MDHEN, CDR2 SYDVKM. This CDR3 is 16 amino acids long. CDR3 sequence reads: CASSLLTPGGNTEAFF. CDR3 in DNA: TGTGCCAGCAGTTTGTTAACCCCAGGGGGGAACACTGAAGCTTTCTTT.

V and J are TRBV18 and TRBJ2-7; D is possibly TRBD1 (5 bases). The CDR3 runs to 15 residues. The V and J ends lost 2 bases and 1 base respectively, with 12 bases between them. Germline CDR1 is KGHSH and CDR2 is LQKENI. DNA for the CDR3: TGTGCCAGCTCACCAGAGGCAGGGATGTCCTACGAGCAGTACTTC. It encodes CASSPEAGMSYEQYF. Full variable domain (outside the CDR3, taken from reference TRBV18 and TRBJ2-7): NAGVMQNPRHLVRRRGQEARLRCSPMKGHSHVYWYRQLPEEGLKFMVYLQKENIIDESGMPKERFSAEFPKEGPSILRIQQVVRGDSAAYFCASSPEAGMSYEQYFGPGTRLTVT.

CDR3: CASSRREGEAFF. CDR3 nucleotide sequence: TGTGCCAGCAGTCGCCGGGAGGGGGAAGCTTTCTTT. The chain carries TRBV6-6 and TRBJ1-1; tentative D call: TRBD1 (5 bases). CDR3 length: 12 amino acids. CDR1 and CDR2 (germline): MNHNY, SVGAGI (reference sequence). V gave up 5 bases and J gave up 8 bases, with 12 bases separating them.

This clone is judged large (0.1 to 1%). V and J are TRBV7-9 and TRBJ1-5, with TRBD1 as a possible D gene (5 bases). CDR1 is SEHNR, CDR2 FQNEAQ, per germline (reference sequence). The CDR3 is made up of 14 amino acids. Trimming left V 5 bases short and J 7 bases short, with 15 bases between. The CDR3 nucleotides read TGTGCCAGCAGCGAGGCAGGGAAGGTGCAGCCCCAGCATTTT. This translates into CASSEAGKVQPQHF.

In its sample, this clone was seen a few times. The V call is TRBV7-8, the J call TRBJ1-2, with 7 nucleotides matching TRBD1. This CDR3 spans 14 amino acids. Trimming at V came to 5 bases and at J to 4 bases, leaving 7 bases not matched to a gene. Germline V gene lookup returns CDR1 SGHVS and CDR2 FQNEAQ. In nucleotides, the CDR3 is TGTGCCAGCAGCCCCGCAGGGGGAGGCTATGGCTACACCTTC. Residues: CASSPAGGGYGYTF.

The gene calls are TRBV4-3 and TRBJ2-3, with 7 bases that match TRBD2. The germline V gene has CDR1 LGHNA and CDR2 YSLEER. The CDR3 extends over 13 amino acids. The V gene end was trimmed by 0 bases and the J gene end by 6 bases; junction bases not matched to a gene: 0. CDR3 residues: CASSQEGGDTQYF. CDR3 sequence (DNA): TGCGCCAGCAGCCAAGAGGGGGGGGATACGCAGTATTTT.

The V call is TRBV27, the J call TRBJ1-5; tentative D call: TRBD1 (5 bases). Between the trimmed V and J ends, which lost 5 bases and 4 bases, there was a span of 15 bases. The CDR3 totals 15 residues. Germline V gene data show CDR1 as MNHEY and CDR2 as SMNVEV (reference sequence). This CDR3 reads CASSPRGGGNQPQHF. The CDR3, as DNA: TGTGCCAGCAGTCCGCGTGGGGGGGGGAATCAGCCCCAGCATTTT.

The rearrangement uses TRBV7-9 and TRBJ2-6; D perhaps matches TRBD1 (5 bases). V lost 0 bases to trimming and J lost 2 bases, with 11 bases between them. Germline CDR1 SEHNR, CDR2 FQNEAQ (reference sequence). The CDR3 has 17 residues. CDR3 region: CASSLATPGTGANVLTF. The CDR3 DNA sequence: TGTGCCAGCAGCTTAGCGACCCCAGGGACTGGGGCCAACGTCCTGACTTTC.

With respect to this clone: Distinct nucleotide sequences in the sample also encode this CDR3. The chain couples TRBV4-1 to TRBJ1-5, with D perhaps matching TRBD1 (6 bases). CDR3 length: 15 residues. Germline assignment: CDR1 MGHRA and CDR2 YSYEKL. V was cut by 0 bases and J by 3 bases, with 9 bases left in between. CDR3 protein: CASSQDGQFNQPQHF. CDR3 coding DNA: TGCGCCAGCAGCCAAGATGGACAGTTCAATCAGCCCCAGCATTTT.

The chain is built from TRBV12-5 and TRBJ2-5; 10 bases are shared with TRBD1. The CDR3 contains 16 residues. Germline V gene lookup returns CDR1 LGHNT and CDR2 FRNRAP. V gave up 0 bases and J gave up 2 bases; unmatched junction bases: 3. The CDR3 sequence is CASGLVRGQGQETQYF. The CDR3 nucleotides read TGTGCTAGTGGTTTGGTACGGGGACAGGGGCAAGAGACCCAGTACTTC.

The V gene is TRBV7-8, the J gene TRBJ2-3; D is undetermined. Per the germline V gene, CDR1 is SGHVS and CDR2 is FQNEAQ. The V gene lost 1 base and the J gene lost 3 bases, with 14 bases spanning the gap. The CDR3 has 16 amino acids. The CDR3 protein is CASSLGLLPRTDTQYF. The CDR3 nucleotides are TGTGCCAGCAGCTTAGGATTGCTCCCGAGGACAGATACGCAGTATTTT.

This clone was detected only a few times. This sequence joins TRBV5-1 and TRBJ2-3; perhaps TRBD2 as D (7 bases). Germline V gives CDR1 SGHRS, CDR2 YFSETQ. This CDR3 contains 15 residues. Trimming pared 4 bases from V and 8 bases from J, leaving 20 bases between. CDR3 protein: CASSRGGQTDSTQYF. CDR3 coding DNA: TGCGCCAGCAGCCGCGGGGGCCAAACCGATTCTACGCAGTATTTT.

V is TRBV6-4 and J is TRBJ2-1; 9 bases fit TRBD1. This CDR3 region has 15 residues. Germline CDR1 reads MRHNA; CDR2 reads SNTAGT. J lost 3 bases, V lost 2 bases, and 2 bases had no gene match. CDR3 in amino acids: CASSDPGQGYNEQFF. CDR3 DNA: TGTGCCAGCAGTGACCCGGGACAGGGCTACAATGAGCAGTTCTTC.

The chain has TRBV6-6 and TRBJ2-2; possibly TRBD1 for D (5 bases). The CDR3 is 15 residues long. The germline V gene encodes CDR1 MNHNY and CDR2 SVGAGI (reference sequence). Trimming shortened V by 5 bases and J by 4 bases, and 14 bases separated the two germline ends. CDR3 in amino acids: CASSPPRRGTGELFF. CDR3 DNA sequence: TGTGCCAGCAGTCCCCCCCGTAGGGGCACCGGGGAGCTGTTTTTT.

Details on this clone: The sample holds other DNA sequences that translate to the same CDR3. The chain uses TRBV4-1 and TRBJ2-7; 10 bases agree with TRBD2. Germline trimming cut 1 base from V and 4 bases from J; bases unmatched to any gene: 4. The CDR3 is 15 residues long. In germline, CDR1 is MGHRA, CDR2 YSYEKL. The CDR3 DNA sequence: TGCGCCAGCAGCCAAGTGAGCGGGGGGGCGTACGAGCAGTACTTC. Translating it yields CASSQVSGGAYEQYF.

V usage is TRBV20-1 and J usage is TRBJ2-1; D unclear. CDR1 DFQATT and CDR2 SNEGSKA come from the germline V gene (reference sequence). V was cut by 3 bases and J by 7 bases, with 4 bases left in between. The CDR3 totals 10 residues. CDR3 loop: CSASRNEQFF. The CDR3, as DNA: TGCAGTGCTAGTCGGAATGAGCAGTTCTTC.

In its sample, this clone ranks as medium-sized. The chain joins TRBV2 to TRBJ2-3, with 7 nucleotides matching TRBD2. The CDR3 extends over 15 amino acids. Germline V gives CDR1 SNHLY, CDR2 FYNNEI. The ends lost 7 bases at V and 2 bases at J; junction bases unmatched: 9. DNA of the CDR3: TGTGCCAGCAAGAATATTGGGGGGGACACAGATACGCAGTATTTT. It encodes CASKNIGGDTDTQYF. Combining the CDR3 with reference TRBV2 and TRBJ2-3 gives the whole variable domain EPEVTQTPSHQVTQMGQEVILRCVPISNHLYFYWYRQILGQKVEFLVSFYNNEISEKSEIFDDQFSVERPDGSNFTLKIRSTKLEDSAMYFCASKNIGGDTDTQYFGPGTRLTVL.

This chain connects TRBV7-2 to TRBJ2-7, with a tentative D call TRBD1 (5 bases). The V end lost 5 bases, the J end lost 4 bases, and 12 bases lay between the germline ends. This CDR3 has 13 residues. The germline CDR1 and CDR2 sequences are SGHTA and FQGNSA. CDR3 region: CASSPRVGYEQYF. The CDR3, as DNA: TGTGCCAGCAGCCCCAGGGTGGGATACGAGCAGTACTTC.

The chain has TRBV19 and TRBJ1-1, with D possibly matching TRBD1 (6 bases). V lost 5 bases to trimming and J lost 7 bases, with 20 bases between them. In germline, CDR1 is LNHDA, CDR2 SQIVND (reference sequence). The CDR3 has 15 residues. CDR3: CASSSNAGGPGEAFF. CDR3 DNA: TGTGCCAGTAGTTCCAACGCGGGGGGGCCTGGTGAAGCTTTCTTT.